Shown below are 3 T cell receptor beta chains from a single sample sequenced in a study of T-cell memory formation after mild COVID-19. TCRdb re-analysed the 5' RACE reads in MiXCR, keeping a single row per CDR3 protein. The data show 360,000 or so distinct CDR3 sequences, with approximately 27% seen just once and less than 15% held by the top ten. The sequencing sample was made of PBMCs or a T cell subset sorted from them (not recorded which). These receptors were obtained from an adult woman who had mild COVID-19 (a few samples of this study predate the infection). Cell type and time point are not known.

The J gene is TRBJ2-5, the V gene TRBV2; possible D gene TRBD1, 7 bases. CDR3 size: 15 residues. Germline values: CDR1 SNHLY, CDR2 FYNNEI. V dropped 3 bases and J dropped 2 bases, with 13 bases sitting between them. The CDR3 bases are TGTGCCAGCAGTGACAGGGGGGCCGCGCAAGAGACCCAGTACTTC. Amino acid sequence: CASSDRGAAQETQYF.

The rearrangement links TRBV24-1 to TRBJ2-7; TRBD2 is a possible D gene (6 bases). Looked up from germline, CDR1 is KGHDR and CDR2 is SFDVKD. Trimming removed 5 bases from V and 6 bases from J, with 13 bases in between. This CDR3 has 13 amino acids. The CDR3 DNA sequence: TGTGCCACCAGTGGCCGGGGGAGAGGCGAGCAGTACTTC. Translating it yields CATSGRGRGEQYF.

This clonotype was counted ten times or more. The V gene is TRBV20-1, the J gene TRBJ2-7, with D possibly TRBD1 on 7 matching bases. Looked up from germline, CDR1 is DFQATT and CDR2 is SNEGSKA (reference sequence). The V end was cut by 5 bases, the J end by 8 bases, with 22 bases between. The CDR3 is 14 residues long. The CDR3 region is CSAEGAREARKQYF. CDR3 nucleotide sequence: TGCAGTGCTGAGGGGGCCAGGGAGGCAAGGAAGCAGTACTTC.